The 6 T cell receptor beta chains presented below share a single source sample, sequenced in a study of shared T cell receptors in the human thymus. Data came from immunoSEQ multiplex PCR; TCRdb stores just in-frame clones and leaves some out. The sample lists approximately 580,000 clones; approximately 80% were seen once. The same data also went into a second study, on human thymus T cells.

The sequenced sample consisted of thymocytes. These receptors were taken from a boy younger than two with a congenital heart defect.

The chain has TRBV5-1 and TRBJ2-7; 13 bases match TRBD2. J lost 5 bases, V lost 0 bases, and 2 bases had no gene match. Germline V CDR1 and CDR2: SGHRS, YFSETQ. This CDR3 is built from 15 residues. The CDR3 DNA reads TGCGCCAGCAGCTTGGCGGGACTAGCGGGACACGAGCAGTACTTC. It is translated as CASSLAGLAGHEQYF. The variable domain in full, completed from reference TRBV5-1 and TRBJ2-7, reads KAGVTQTPRYLIKTRGQQVTLSCSPISGHRSVSWYQQTPGQGLQFLFEYFSETQRNKGNFPGRFSGRQFSNSRSEMNVSTLELGDSALYLCASSLAGLAGHEQYFGPGTRLTVT.

This chain connects TRBV4-3 to TRBJ2-5; 7 bases line up with TRBD1. V lost 4 bases and J lost 5; bases outside the gene matches: 4. Germline V gene sequence: CDR1 LGHNA, CDR2 YSLEER. This CDR3 comprises 13 residues. CDR3: CASSREQGETQYF. CDR3 DNA: TGCGCCAGCAGCCGAGAACAGGGGGAGACCCAGTACTTC.

J is TRBJ2-7 and V is TRBV27; tentatively, D is TRBD1 (5 bases). The CDR3 spans 13 residues. The ends were cut back, 2 bases at V and 8 bases at J, with 13 bases in the middle. The germline V gene encodes CDR1 MNHEY and CDR2 SMNVEV (reference sequence). CDR3 amino acids: CASSLGITGKQYF. DNA of the CDR3: TGTGCCAGCAGTTTAGGAATTACAGGCAAGCAGTACTTC.

V is TRBV7-9 and J is TRBJ2-3, with 8 bases aligning to TRBD2. V dropped 4 bases and J dropped 4; count of bases not matched to a gene: 10. The length of the CDR3 is 16 residues. Per germline, CDR1 SEHNR and CDR2 FQNEAQ (reference sequence). CDR3 sequence: CASSWGSGRESDTQYF. Here the CDR3 DNA reads TGTGCCAGCAGCTGGGGGAGCGGGAGAGAGTCAGATACGCAGTATTTT.

This clone was seen only a few times. The V and J genes are TRBV15 and TRBJ2-2, with D perhaps matching TRBD2 (7 bases). Trimming cost V 3 bases and J 5 bases, with 16 bases left between them. The germline V gene encodes CDR1 LNHNV and CDR2 YYDKDF (reference sequence). The CDR3 is 16 amino acids. For the CDR3, the DNA is TGTGCCACCAGCAGTGGGCGGGGAGGGGGGACCGGGGAGCTGTTTTTT. Translated: CATSSGRGGGTGELFF.

This clone has only a few counts. The gene calls are TRBV30 and TRBJ2-7; tentative D call: TRBD1 (5 bases). V shed 2 bases and J shed 2 bases, with 22 bases lying between them. Germline V gene lookup returns CDR1 GTSNPN and CDR2 SVGIG (reference sequence). The CDR3 has 17 residues. The CDR3 spells CAWSPKSVQGFPYEQYF. The CDR3 region has the DNA TGTGCCTGGAGTCCCAAATCGGTCCAGGGATTCCCCTACGAGCAGTACTTC.